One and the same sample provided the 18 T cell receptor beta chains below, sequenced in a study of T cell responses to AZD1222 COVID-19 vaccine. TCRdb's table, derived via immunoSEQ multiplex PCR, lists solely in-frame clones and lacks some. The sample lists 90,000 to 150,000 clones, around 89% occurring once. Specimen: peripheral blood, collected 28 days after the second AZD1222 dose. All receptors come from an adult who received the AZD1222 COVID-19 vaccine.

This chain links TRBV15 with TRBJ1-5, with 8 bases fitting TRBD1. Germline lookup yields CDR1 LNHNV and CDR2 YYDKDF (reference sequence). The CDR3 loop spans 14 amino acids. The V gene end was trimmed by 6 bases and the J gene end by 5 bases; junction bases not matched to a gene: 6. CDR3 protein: CATSPTGEDQPQHF. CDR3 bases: TGTGCCACCAGTCCGACAGGGGAGGATCAGCCCCAGCATTTT.

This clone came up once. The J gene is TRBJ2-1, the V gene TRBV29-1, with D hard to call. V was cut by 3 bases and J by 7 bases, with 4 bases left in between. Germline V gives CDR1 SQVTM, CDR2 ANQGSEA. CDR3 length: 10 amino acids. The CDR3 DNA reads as TGCAGCGTTGAGTTAAATGAGCAGTTCTTC. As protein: CSVELNEQFF.

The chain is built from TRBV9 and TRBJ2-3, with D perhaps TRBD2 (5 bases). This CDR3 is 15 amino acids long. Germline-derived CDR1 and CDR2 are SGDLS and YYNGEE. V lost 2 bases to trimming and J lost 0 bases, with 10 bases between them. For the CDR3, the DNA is TGTGCCAGCAGCGTGAGCGGTACTAGCACAGATACGCAGTATTTT. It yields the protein CASSVSGTSTDTQYF.

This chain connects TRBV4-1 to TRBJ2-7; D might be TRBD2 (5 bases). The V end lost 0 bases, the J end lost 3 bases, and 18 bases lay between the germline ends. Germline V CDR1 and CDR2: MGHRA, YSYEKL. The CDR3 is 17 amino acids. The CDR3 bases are TGCGCCAGCAGCCAAGATTCGGGAACTTTGGGCGGCTACGAGCAGTACTTC. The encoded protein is CASSQDSGTLGGYEQYF.

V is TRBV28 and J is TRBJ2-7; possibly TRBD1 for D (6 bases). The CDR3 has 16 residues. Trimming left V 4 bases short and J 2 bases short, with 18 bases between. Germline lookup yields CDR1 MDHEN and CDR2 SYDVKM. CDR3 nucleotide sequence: TGTGCCAGCAGTTCGAGGTGGGACCAGGGGACCTACGAGCAGTACTTC. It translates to CASSSRWDQGTYEQYF.

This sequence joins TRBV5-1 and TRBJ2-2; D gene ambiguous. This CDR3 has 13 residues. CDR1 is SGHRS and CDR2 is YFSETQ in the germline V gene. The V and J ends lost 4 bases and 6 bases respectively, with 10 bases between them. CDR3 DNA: TGCGCCAGCAGCCCCGGACCCCCCGGGGAGCTGTTTTTT. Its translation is CASSPGPPGELFF.

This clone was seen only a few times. CDR3 amino acids: CASSLIQINYGYTF. The CDR3 nucleotides are TGTGCCAGCAGTTTAATCCAGATTAACTATGGCTACACCTTC. The chain carries TRBV28 and TRBJ1-2; D unclear. V lost 2 bases to trimming and J lost 1 base, with 8 bases between them. Germline lookup yields CDR1 MDHEN and CDR2 SYDVKM. The length of the CDR3 is 14 residues.

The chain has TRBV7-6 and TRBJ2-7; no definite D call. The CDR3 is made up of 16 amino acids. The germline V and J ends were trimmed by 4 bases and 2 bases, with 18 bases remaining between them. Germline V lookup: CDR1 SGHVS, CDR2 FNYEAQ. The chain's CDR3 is CASSSVRGPVPYEQYF. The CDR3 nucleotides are TGTGCCAGCAGCTCAGTGCGAGGCCCCGTCCCCTACGAGCAGTACTTC. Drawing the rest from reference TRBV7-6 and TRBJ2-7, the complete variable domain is GAGVSQSPRYKVTKRGQDVALRCDPISGHVSLYWYRQALGQGPEFLTYFNYEAQQDKSGLPNDRFSAERPEGSISTLTIQRTEQRDSAMYRCASSSVRGPVPYEQYFGPGTRLTVT.

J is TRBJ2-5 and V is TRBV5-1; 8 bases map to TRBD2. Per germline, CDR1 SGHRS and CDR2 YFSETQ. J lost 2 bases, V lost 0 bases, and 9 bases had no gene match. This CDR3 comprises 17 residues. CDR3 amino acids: CASSLDVLAARQETQYF. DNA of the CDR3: TGCGCCAGCAGCTTGGATGTACTAGCGGCAAGACAAGAGACCCAGTACTTC.

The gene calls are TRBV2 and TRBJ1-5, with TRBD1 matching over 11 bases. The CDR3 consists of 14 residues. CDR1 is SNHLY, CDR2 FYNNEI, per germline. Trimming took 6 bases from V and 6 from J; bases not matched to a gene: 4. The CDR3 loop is CASRGDRGGQPQHF. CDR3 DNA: TGTGCCAGCAGGGGGGACAGGGGGGGTCAGCCCCAGCATTTT.

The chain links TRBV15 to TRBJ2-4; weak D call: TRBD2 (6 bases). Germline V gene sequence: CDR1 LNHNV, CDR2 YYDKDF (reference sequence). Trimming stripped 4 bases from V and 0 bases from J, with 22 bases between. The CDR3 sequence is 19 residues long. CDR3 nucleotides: TGTGCCACCAGCACCACAGAGTCGCGGGGAGGTATAGCCAAAAACATTCAGTACTTC. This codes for CATSTTESRGGIAKNIQYF.

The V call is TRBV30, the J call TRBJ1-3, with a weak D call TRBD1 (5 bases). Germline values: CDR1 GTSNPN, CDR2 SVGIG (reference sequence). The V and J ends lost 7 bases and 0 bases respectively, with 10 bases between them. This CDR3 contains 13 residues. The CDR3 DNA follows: TGTGCCTCGCACGGGGGCTCTGGAAACACCATATATTTT. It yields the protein CASHGGSGNTIYF.

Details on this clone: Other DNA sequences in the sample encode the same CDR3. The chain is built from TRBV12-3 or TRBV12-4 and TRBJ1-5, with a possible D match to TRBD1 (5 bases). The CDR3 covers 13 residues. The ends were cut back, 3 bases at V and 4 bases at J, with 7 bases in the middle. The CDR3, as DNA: TGTGCCAGCAGTTTGTCAGGGAATCAGCCCCAGCATTTT. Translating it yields CASSLSGNQPQHF.

The CDR3: CASSQELAVKETQYF. The CDR3 DNA follows: TGTGCCAGCAGCCAAGAACTAGCGGTGAAAGAGACCCAGTACTTC. This rearrangement joins TRBV3-1 (or the pseudogene TRBV3-2) to TRBJ2-5, with 8 nucleotides matching TRBD2. The CDR3 spans 15 residues. V lost 0 bases to trimming and J lost 3 bases; unmatched junction nucleotides: 3. Looked up from germline, CDR1 is LGHDT and CDR2 is YNNKEL (reference sequence).

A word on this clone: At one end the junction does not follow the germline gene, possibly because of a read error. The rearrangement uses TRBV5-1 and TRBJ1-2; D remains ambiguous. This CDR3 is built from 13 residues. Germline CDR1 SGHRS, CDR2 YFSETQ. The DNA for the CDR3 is TGCGCCAGCAGCTTCGAGGGCAACTCTGGCTACACCTTC. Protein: CASSFEGNSGYTF.

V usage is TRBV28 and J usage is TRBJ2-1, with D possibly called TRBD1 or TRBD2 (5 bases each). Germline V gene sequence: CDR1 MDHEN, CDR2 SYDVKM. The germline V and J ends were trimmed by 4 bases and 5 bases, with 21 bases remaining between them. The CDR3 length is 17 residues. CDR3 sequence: CASSSLPRGLGDNEQFF. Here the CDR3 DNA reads TGTGCCAGCAGTTCCCTGCCCCGGGGCCTGGGGGACAATGAGCAGTTCTTC. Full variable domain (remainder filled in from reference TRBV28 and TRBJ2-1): DVKVTQSSRYLVKRTGEKVFLECVQDMDHENMFWYRQDPGLGLRLIYFSYDVKMKEKGDIPEGYSVSREKKERFSLILESASTNQTSMYLCASSSLPRGLGDNEQFFGPGTRLTVL.

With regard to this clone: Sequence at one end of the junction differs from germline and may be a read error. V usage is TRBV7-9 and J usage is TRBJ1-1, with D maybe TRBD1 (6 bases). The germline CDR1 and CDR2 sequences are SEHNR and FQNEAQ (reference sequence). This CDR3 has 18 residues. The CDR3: CASSLGGISLGRPTEAFF. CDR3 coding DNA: TGTGCCAGCAGTTTAGGGGGTATCAGCTTGGGCCGTCCCACTGAAGCTTTCTTT. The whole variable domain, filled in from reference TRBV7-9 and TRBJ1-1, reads DTGVSQNPRHKITKRGQNVTFRCDPISEHNRLYWYRQTLGQGPEFLTYFQNEAQLEKSRLLSDRFSAERPKGSFSTLEIQRTEQGDSAMYLCASSLGGISLGRPTEAFFGQGTRLTVV.

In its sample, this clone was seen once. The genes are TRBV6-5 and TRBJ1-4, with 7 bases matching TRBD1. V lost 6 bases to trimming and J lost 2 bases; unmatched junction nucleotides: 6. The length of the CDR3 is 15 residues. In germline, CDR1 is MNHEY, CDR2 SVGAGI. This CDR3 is CASRQIRGTNEKLFF. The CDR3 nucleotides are TGTGCCAGCAGGCAAATCAGGGGGACTAATGAAAAACTGTTTTTT.